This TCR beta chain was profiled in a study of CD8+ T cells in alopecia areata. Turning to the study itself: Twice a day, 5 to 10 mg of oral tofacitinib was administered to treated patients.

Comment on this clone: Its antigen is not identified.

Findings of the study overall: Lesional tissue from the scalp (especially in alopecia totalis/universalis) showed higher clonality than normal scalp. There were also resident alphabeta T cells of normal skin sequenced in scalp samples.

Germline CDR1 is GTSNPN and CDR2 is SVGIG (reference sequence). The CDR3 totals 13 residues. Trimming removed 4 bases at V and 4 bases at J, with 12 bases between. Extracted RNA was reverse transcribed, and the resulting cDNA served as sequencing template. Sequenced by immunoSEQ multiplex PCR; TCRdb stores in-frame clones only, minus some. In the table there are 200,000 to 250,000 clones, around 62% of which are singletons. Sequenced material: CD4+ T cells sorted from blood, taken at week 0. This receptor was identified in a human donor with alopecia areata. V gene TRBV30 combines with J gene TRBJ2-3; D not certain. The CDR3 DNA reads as TGTGCCTGGACCCCAATATTTGCAGATACGCAGTATTTT. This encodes CAWTPIFADTQYF.